The source of this TCR beta chain is a study of cytomegalovirus exposure and HLA in healthy donors. The PCR was carried out with 60 Vbeta primers and 13 Jbeta primers. Methods used by the authors: Approximately 72 million unique TCR beta chains, roughly 11 million of them shared, were counted by a later analysis. The data were produced by immunoSEQ multiplex PCR, yet TCRdb's version contains in-frame clones alone and is incomplete. V and J calls and clone size come straight from that table; D and trimming were deduced from the DNA. The top ten hold about 3.1% of the sample, which has 200,000 to 250,000 clones, around 80% seen once. V gave up 4 bases and J gave up 0 bases, with 13 bases separating them. This CDR3 is built from 15 residues. Germline V gene lookup returns CDR1 LNHDA and CDR2 SQIVND (reference sequence). In regard to this clone: Its target is unknown.

General study points: It was in a later analysis that TCR association rates were seen to vary by HLA locus, highest for DRB1 and lowest for HLA-C. After further analysis at a later stage, 17,000 or so TCR beta sequences were associated with HLA alleles at 0.05 false discovery rate. Presence/absence analyses rested on an assumption that sequencing depth was roughly uniform across donors.

This chain connects TRBV19 to TRBJ2-7, with TRBD1 as a possible D gene (6 bases). The sample consisted of PBMCs. The sequence was collected from a man aged 25 to 45 in good health and CMV-seronegative. The CDR3 loop reads CASSRGPPPSYEQYF. Written as DNA, the CDR3 is TGTGCCAGTAGTAGGGGGCCTCCCCCCTCCTACGAGCAGTACTTC.